The TCR beta chain described here comes from a study of metastatic and nonmetastatic thyroid tumors. Across the study: Malignant thyroid and benign thyroid patients provided blood and tumor or nodule tissue whose repertoires were compared.

Notes on the study in general: Reportedly, malignant thyroid tumors had significantly higher TCR beta diversity than benign nodules, in blood and tumor.

Patients underwent thyroid surgery, and none had received any treatment before it. The length of the CDR3 is 14 residues. Germline trimming cut 5 bases from V and 8 bases from J; bases unmatched to any gene: 8. Germline CDR1 reads SGHAT; CDR2 reads FQNNGV. This clone was detected ten times or more. What it recognizes is unknown. Original methodology: The study took CDR3 differences across clinicopathological groups and made a distant-metastasis classifier for papillary thyroid cancer from them. TCRdb redid the clone calls on the PCR reads using MiXCR. TCRdb's processing, not the study's, gives the V and J calls here. The sample holds around 30,000 clones, less than 25% seen once.

The chain recombines TRBV11-2 with TRBJ1-2; TRBD1 matches 10 bases. The source is a female donor with papillary thyroid cancer or a benign thyroid nodule (not recorded which). Some clones in this sample may be carry-over from other donors' samples. Sequencing input: blood. The CDR3 is CASSRDRGAGGYTF. For the CDR3, the DNA is TGTGCCAGCAGCCGGGACAGGGGAGCCGGGGGCTACACCTTC.